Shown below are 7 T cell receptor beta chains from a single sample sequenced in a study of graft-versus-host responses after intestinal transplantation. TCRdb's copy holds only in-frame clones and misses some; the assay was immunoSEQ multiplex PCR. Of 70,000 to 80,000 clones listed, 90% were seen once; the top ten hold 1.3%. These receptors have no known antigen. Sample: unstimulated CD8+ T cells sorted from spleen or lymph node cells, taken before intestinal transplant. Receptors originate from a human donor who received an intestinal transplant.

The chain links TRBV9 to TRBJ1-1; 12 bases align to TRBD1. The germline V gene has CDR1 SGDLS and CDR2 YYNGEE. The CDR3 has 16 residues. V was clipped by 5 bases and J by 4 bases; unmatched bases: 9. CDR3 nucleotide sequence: TGTGCCAGCAGTCCCGGGACAGGGGGCTGGAGCACTGAAGCTTTCTTT. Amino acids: CASSPGTGGWSTEAFF.

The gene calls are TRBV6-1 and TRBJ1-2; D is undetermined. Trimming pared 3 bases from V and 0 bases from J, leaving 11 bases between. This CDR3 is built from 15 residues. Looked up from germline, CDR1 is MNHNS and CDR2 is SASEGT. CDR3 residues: CASSEIRGSNYGYTF. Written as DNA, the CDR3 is TGTGCCAGCAGTGAGATCCGAGGGTCTAACTATGGCTACACCTTC.

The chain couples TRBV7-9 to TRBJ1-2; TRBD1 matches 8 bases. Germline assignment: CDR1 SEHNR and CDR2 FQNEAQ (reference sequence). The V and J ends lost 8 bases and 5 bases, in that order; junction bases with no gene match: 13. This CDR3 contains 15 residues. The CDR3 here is CASSGQGARRYGYTF. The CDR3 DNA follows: TGTGCCAGCTCCGGGCAGGGGGCGCGTCGGTATGGCTACACCTTC.

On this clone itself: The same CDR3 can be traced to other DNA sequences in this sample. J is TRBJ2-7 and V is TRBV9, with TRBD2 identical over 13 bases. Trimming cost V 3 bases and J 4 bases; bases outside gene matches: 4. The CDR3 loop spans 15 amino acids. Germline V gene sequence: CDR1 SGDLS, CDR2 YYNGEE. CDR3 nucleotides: TGTGCCAGCAGCGCAACTAGCGGGGGGGGGTACGAGCAGTACTTC. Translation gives CASSATSGGGYEQYF.

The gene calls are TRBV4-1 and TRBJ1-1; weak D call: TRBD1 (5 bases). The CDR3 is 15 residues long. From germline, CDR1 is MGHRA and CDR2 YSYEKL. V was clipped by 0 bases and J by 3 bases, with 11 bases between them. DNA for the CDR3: TGCGCCAGCAGCCAAGATACTGGGGGGGACACTGAAGCTTTCTTT. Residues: CASSQDTGGDTEAFF.

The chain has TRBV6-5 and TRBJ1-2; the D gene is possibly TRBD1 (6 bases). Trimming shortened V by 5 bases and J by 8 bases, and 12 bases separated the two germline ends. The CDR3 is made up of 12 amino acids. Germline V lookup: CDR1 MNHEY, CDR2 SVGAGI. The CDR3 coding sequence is TGTGCCAGCAGTACCACAGGGTTCGGCTACACCTTC. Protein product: CASSTTGFGYTF.

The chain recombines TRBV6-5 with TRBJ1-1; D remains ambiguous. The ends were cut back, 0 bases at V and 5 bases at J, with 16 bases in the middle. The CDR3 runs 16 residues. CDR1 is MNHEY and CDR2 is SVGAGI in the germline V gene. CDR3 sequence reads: CASSYSTRPPGTEAFF. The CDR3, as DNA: TGTGCCAGCAGTTACTCGACGCGGCCCCCGGGGACTGAAGCTTTCTTT.